This entry describes one T cell receptor (beta chain). Per the germline V gene, CDR1 is ENHRY and CDR2 is SYGVKD. The CDR3 runs to 17 residues. Trimming cost V 3 bases and J 2 bases, with 17 bases left between them. The data stem from a study of neurological immune-mediated disorders. Preparation of the unsorted libraries drew on 2 million PBMCs stored at -80 C. cDNA synthesis was performed by 5'RACE with 10-nucleotide random UMIs. TCRdb redid the calling of the 5' RACE reads with MiXCR, one entry per CDR3 protein. The repertoire holds some 65,000 distinct CDR3 sequences, with roughly 3.7% as singletons.

The receptor's source is a man aged 50 to 59 with multiple sclerosis. V usage is TRBV10-3 and J usage is TRBJ2-1, with D possibly matching TRBD2 (5 bases). What was sequenced was PBMCs. The CDR3 region has the DNA TGTGCCATCAGTGAATATTTCCCCGGGGAACCCTACAATGAGCAGTTCTTC. Protein: CAISEYFPGEPYNEQFF.